The clone carrying this T cell receptor beta chain has just a few counts. This entry belongs to a study of human T cells and chemical hapten exposure. From the RACE reads, TCRdb called clonotypes with MiXCR, one entry per CDR3 protein. The sample gives roughly 180,000 distinct CDR3 sequences, 20% to 25% of which show up once; approximately 6.7% is in the top ten. Sample time point: patch test 1, 2 weeks after DPC sensitization. This sample's treatment: therapeutic diphenylcyclopropenone sensitization with weekly scalp DPC. Germline CDR1 is MNHNS and CDR2 is SASEGT. V dropped 7 bases and J dropped 3; count of bases not matched to a gene: 3. The CDR3 extends over 13 amino acids.

Sample: whole blood, taken in connection with sensitization to the hapten diphenylcyclopropenone (DPC). This TCR was sampled from a woman between 50 and 59 years old with alopecia areata. Some clones in this sample may be carry-over from other donors' samples. V and J are TRBV6-1 and TRBJ1-1, with 9 nucleotides matching TRBD1. CDR3: CASITGGDTEAFF. The CDR3, as DNA: TGTGCCAGCATTACAGGGGGCGACACTGAAGCTTTCTTT.